The 21 T cell receptor beta chains below were found in one sample sequenced in a study of beta chain features in type 1 diabetes. Reverse transcribing all isolated RNA meant expressed TCRB transcripts were sequenced. Data came from immunoSEQ multiplex PCR; TCRdb stores just in-frame clones and leaves some out. This sample has about 450,000 clones; roughly an eighth occur once, and the top ten carry 0.045% to 0.06%. Sequenced sample: naive CD4+ T cells from blood. These receptors came from a woman aged 18 to 35 in good health.

In its sample, this clone was seen a few times. V gene TRBV19 combines with J gene TRBJ1-2; weak D call: TRBD1 (5 bases). Trimming stripped 3 bases from V and 6 bases from J, with 17 bases between. Germline V gene lookup returns CDR1 LNHDA and CDR2 SQIVND (reference sequence). The CDR3 contains 15 residues. In DNA, the CDR3 is TGTGCCAGTAGTATGCGCGTGACAGAGCCCCATGGCTACACCTTC. It is translated as CASSMRVTEPHGYTF.

The rearrangement links TRBV2 to TRBJ1-6; possible D gene TRBD1, 5 bases. V dropped 7 bases and J dropped 6 bases, with 13 bases sitting between them. The V gene's germline CDR1 is SNHLY and CDR2 FYNNEI. The CDR3 totals 14 residues. The CDR3 region has the DNA TGTGCCAGCACTGAGTGGGGACCTAATTCACCCCTCCACTTT. It encodes CASTEWGPNSPLHF. Together with reference TRBV2 and TRBJ1-6, the CDR3 gives the full variable domain: EPEVTQTPSHQVTQMGQEVILRCVPISNHLYFYWYRQILGQKVEFLVSFYNNEISEKSEIFDDQFSVERPDGSNFTLKIRSTKLEDSAMYFCASTEWGPNSPLHFGNGTRLTVT.

This clone occurred a few times. The V and J genes are TRBV18 and TRBJ1-1, with 8 bases that match TRBD1. The CDR3 is 15 amino acids. In germline, CDR1 is KGHSH, CDR2 LQKENI. V dropped 2 bases and J dropped 1; count of bases not matched to a gene: 3. CDR3 sequence: CASSPTDRANTEAFF. CDR3 nucleotides: TGTGCCAGCTCACCAACGGACAGGGCGAACACTGAAGCTTTCTTT. Full variable domain (outside the CDR3, taken from reference TRBV18 and TRBJ1-1): NAGVMQNPRHLVRRRGQEARLRCSPMKGHSHVYWYRQLPEEGLKFMVYLQKENIIDESGMPKERFSAEFPKEGPSILRIQQVVRGDSAAYFCASSPTDRANTEAFFGQGTRLTVV.

This chain uses TRBV5-4 with TRBJ2-5, with 10 positions matching TRBD2. The germline V gene has CDR1 SGHNT and CDR2 YYREEE (reference sequence). Germline trimming cut 4 bases from V and 4 bases from J; bases unmatched to any gene: 10. The CDR3 sequence is 16 residues long. CDR3 DNA: TGTGCCAGCAGCCCATTGTCCAGCGGGGGGGGAGAGACCCAGTACTTC. Its protein product is CASSPLSSGGGETQYF. Using reference TRBV5-4 and TRBJ2-5 for the parts outside the CDR3, the full variable domain is ETGVTQSPTHLIKTRGQQVTLRCSSQSGHNTVSWYQQALGQGPQFIFQYYREEENGRGNFPPRFSGLQFPNYSSELNVNALELDDSALYLCASSPLSSGGGETQYFGPGTRLLVL.

V is TRBV4-1 and J is TRBJ2-7; 10 bases are a match to TRBD1. Germline lookup yields CDR1 MGHRA and CDR2 YSYEKL. With 3 bases clipped from V and 4 bases from J, the junction kept 6 bases outside the gene matches. The CDR3 is 15 residues long. The CDR3 is CASSHPGQGIYEQYV. The CDR3 DNA sequence: TGCGCCAGCAGCCACCCGGGACAGGGGATATACGAGCAGTACGTC.

The rearrangement uses TRBV10-3 and TRBJ2-7; D unclear. CDR3 size: 12 residues. Germline values: CDR1 ENHRY, CDR2 SYGVKD. V was clipped by 5 bases and J by 5 bases, with 10 bases between them. The DNA for the CDR3 is TGTGCCATCAGTCGAAGTCCCCACGAGCAGTACTTC. Its protein product is CAISRSPHEQYF.

The sample holds a few counts of this clone. Other DNA variants within this sample encode the same CDR3. The J gene is TRBJ2-1, the V gene TRBV7-9, with D hard to call. The CDR3 is 11 amino acids. V was clipped by 2 bases and J by 10 bases, with 6 bases between them. Germline CDR1 and CDR2: SEHNR and FQNEAQ (reference sequence). The CDR3 loop is CASSLIYEQFF. In DNA form, the CDR3 reads TGTGCCAGCAGCTTAATTTACGAGCAGTTCTTC.

The rearrangement joins TRBV5-6 to TRBJ2-3; TRBD2 aligns across 7 bases. Germline lookup yields CDR1 SGHDT and CDR2 YYEEEE. The CDR3 is 17 amino acids. Losses at the gene ends were 1 base for V and 2 bases for J; bases not matched to a gene: 10. CDR3 DNA sequence: TGTGCCAGCAGCTTGTGGGCTAGCGGTTCCCCCACAGATACGCAGTATTTT. Amino acid sequence: CASSLWASGSPTDTQYF.

This clone was counted a few times. The chain recombines TRBV11-2 with TRBJ2-7; TRBD2 agrees at 14 bases. This CDR3 comprises 14 residues. Germline values: CDR1 SGHAT, CDR2 FQNNGV. V lost 3 bases, J lost 6 bases, and 1 base stayed unmatched. The CDR3 coding sequence is TGTGCCAGCAGCTTGGGGACTAGCGGGAGCGAGCAGTACTTC. This translates into CASSLGTSGSEQYF.

The rearrangement links TRBV29-1 to TRBJ2-2; D perhaps matches TRBD1 (5 bases). The CDR3 runs 14 residues. CDR1 is SQVTM, CDR2 ANQGSEA, per germline. Trimming left V 7 bases short and J 2 bases short, with 14 bases between. The CDR3 region has the DNA TGCAGCGCTCGAGAAACAGGAAACACCGGGGAGCTGTTTTTT. Its translation: CSARETGNTGELFF.

This clone was seen a few times. This rearrangement joins TRBV15 to TRBJ2-5; TRBD1 matches 9 bases. The V and J ends lost 0 bases and 2 bases, in that order; junction bases with no gene match: 4. The germline V gene encodes CDR1 LNHNV and CDR2 YYDKDF (reference sequence). The CDR3 runs 16 residues. CDR3 sequence (DNA): TGTGCCACCAGCAGAGATTTAGGACAGGGGCAAGAGACCCAGTACTTC. It specifies CATSRDLGQGQETQYF.

This rearrangement joins TRBV20-1 to TRBJ1-2, with a tentative D call TRBD1 (5 bases). From germline, CDR1 is DFQATT and CDR2 SNEGSKA (reference sequence). Between the trimmed V and J ends, which lost 5 bases and 12 bases, there was a span of 16 bases. This CDR3 comprises 11 residues. Here the CDR3 reads CSASAGQDNTF. The CDR3 DNA sequence: TGCAGTGCTTCCGCGGGGCAGGACAACACCTTC.

This clone has more than one count but fewer than ten. The V call is TRBV4-3, the J call TRBJ2-7; 13 bases map to TRBD2. Germline loops: CDR1 LGHNA, CDR2 YSLEER. The ends lost 1 base at V and 5 bases at J; junction bases unmatched: 8. This CDR3 comprises 17 residues. The DNA for the CDR3 is TGCGCCAGCAGCCAAGTTGCTTCCGGACTAGCGGGAGACGAGCAGTACTTC. Its protein product is CASSQVASGLAGDEQYF.

This clone was observed a few times. The V call is TRBV4-3, the J call TRBJ2-7, with D perhaps TRBD1 or TRBD2 (5 bases each). Trimming took off 0 bases at V and 3 bases at J, with 21 bases between the two ends. From germline, CDR1 is LGHNA and CDR2 YSLEER. This CDR3 spans 18 amino acids. CDR3 sequence (DNA): TGCGCCAGCAGCCAAGATCAGTCCCTGTGGGGACGGGTCTACGAGCAGTACTTC. This encodes CASSQDQSLWGRVYEQYF.

The CDR3 DNA is TGCAGCGTTGAAGACGCCCTCCTAGACGAGCAGTACTTC. The encoded protein is CSVEDALLDEQYF. The chain carries TRBV29-1 and TRBJ2-7, with D unclear. Trimming left V 0 bases short and J 5 bases short, with 11 bases between. This CDR3 contains 13 residues. Germline V CDR1 and CDR2: SQVTM, ANQGSEA.

This clone was counted between two and nine times. The chain has TRBV18 and TRBJ1-4; D is ambiguous. The CDR3 is made up of 15 amino acids. Germline V gene lookup returns CDR1 KGHSH and CDR2 LQKENI. Trimming removed 10 bases at V and 0 bases at J, with 15 bases between. This CDR3 reads CATWATGATNEKLFF. The CDR3 DNA follows: TGTGCCACCTGGGCCACGGGTGCAACTAATGAAAAACTGTTTTTT.

V is TRBV4-1 and J is TRBJ1-2; 7 bases align to TRBD1. The CDR3 has 16 residues. Germline V gives CDR1 MGHRA, CDR2 YSYEKL. The trim removed 4 bases at V and 4 bases at J, leaving 12 bases unmatched. CDR3 region: CASSPIQPRDSYGYTF. The CDR3 DNA reads as TGCGCCAGCAGCCCCATCCAACCTAGGGACAGCTATGGCTACACCTTC.

This chain links TRBV9 with TRBJ2-7; D ambiguous. The CDR3 totals 13 residues. Germline V lookup: CDR1 SGDLS, CDR2 YYNGEE. With 0 bases removed from V and 7 bases from J, the gap between germline ends came to 11 bases. CDR3 residues: CASSVAVAGEQYF. CDR3 DNA: TGTGCCAGCAGCGTAGCTGTCGCCGGGGAGCAGTACTTC.

This clone has ten or more counts. The chain links TRBV14 to TRBJ1-6, with 9 nucleotides matching TRBD1. Germline CDR1 is SGHDN and CDR2 is FVKESK. The V segment lost 4 bases and the J segment 10 bases; nucleotides outside the gene matches: 8. This CDR3 has 15 residues. CDR3: CASSLLGQGVSPLHF. The CDR3 DNA is TGTGCCAGCAGCCTGCTGGGACAGGGAGTCTCACCCCTCCACTTT.

V usage is TRBV18 and J usage is TRBJ1-2; D may be TRBD1 (6 bases). Germline V gene sequence: CDR1 KGHSH, CDR2 LQKENI. This CDR3 is 14 amino acids long. The ends were cut back, 3 bases at V and 4 bases at J, with 12 bases in the middle. CDR3 protein: CASSPRAGAYGYTF. The DNA for the CDR3 is TGTGCCAGCTCACCCCGAGCAGGGGCCTATGGCTACACCTTC.

This rearrangement joins TRBV7-9 to TRBJ2-3, with D tentatively TRBD2 (5 bases). V lost 5 bases, J lost 1 base, and 13 bases lay in between. The V gene's germline CDR1 is SEHNR and CDR2 FQNEAQ (reference sequence). The CDR3 is 15 residues long. CDR3 coding DNA: TGTGCCAGCAGCACCGCCCTCGGGGGCACAGATACGCAGTATTTT. It codes for CASSTALGGTDTQYF.